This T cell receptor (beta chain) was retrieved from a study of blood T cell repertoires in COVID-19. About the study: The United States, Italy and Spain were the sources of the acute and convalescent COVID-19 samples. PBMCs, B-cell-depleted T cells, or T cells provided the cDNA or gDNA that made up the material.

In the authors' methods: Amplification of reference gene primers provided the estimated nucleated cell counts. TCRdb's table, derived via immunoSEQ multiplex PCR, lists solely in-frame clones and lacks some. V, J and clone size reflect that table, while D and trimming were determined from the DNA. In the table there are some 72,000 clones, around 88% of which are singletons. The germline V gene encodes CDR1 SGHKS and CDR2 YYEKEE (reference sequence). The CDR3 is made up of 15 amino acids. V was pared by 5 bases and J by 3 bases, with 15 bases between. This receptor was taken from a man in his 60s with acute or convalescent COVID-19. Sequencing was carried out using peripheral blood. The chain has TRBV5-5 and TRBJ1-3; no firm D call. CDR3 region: CASRPIDYVGNTIYF. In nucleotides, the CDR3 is TGTGCCAGCAGACCGATAGATTATGTTGGAAACACCATATATTTT.